This T cell receptor beta chain derives from a study of shared clonotypes between healthy human individuals. Overall study context: Every donor yielded three CD4 naive, three CD4 memory, two CD8 naive and one CD8 memory plate.

The table came from immunoSEQ multiplex PCR; TCRdb's copy has only in-frame clones and leaves some out. The table has about 650,000 clones, about 95% seen once. Naivety among CD8 cells was defined by CD45RO negativity and positive CCR7 selection, thereby excluding terminally differentiated effector memory CD45RA+ cells. Participating donors were healthy, HIV-negative adults free of recent acute infections or vaccinations. Trimming left V 0 bases short and J 6 bases short, with 9 bases between. The CDR3 is 14 amino acids. In germline, CDR1 is SGHRS, CDR2 YFSETQ. This receptor was identified in a woman aged 30 to 39 in good health. Sequenced input: naive CD8+ T cells sorted from blood. This rearrangement joins TRBV5-1 to TRBJ2-2, with D possibly TRBD1 on 6 matching bases. CDR3 sequence reads: CASSLDRDPGELFF. DNA of the CDR3: TGCGCCAGCAGCTTGGACAGGGACCCCGGGGAGCTGTTTTTT.